This T cell receptor beta chain was sequenced during a study of CD8+ T cells in alopecia areata. CDR1 and CDR2 (germline): SGHDT, YYEEEE. The length of the CDR3 is 14 residues. V lost 3 bases and J 6 bases, leaving 13 bases between the germline ends. Treatment denoted: oral pan-JAK inhibitor, 5-10 mg twice daily. Collection of lesional scalp punch biopsies and peripheral blood was performed in alopecia areata patients. RNA extraction and reverse transcription yielded cDNA as sequencing template. Sequencing used immunoSEQ multiplex PCR; TCRdb keeps in-frame clones, though not all of them. The table records under 250,000 clones, just over 65% of them present only once.

The source is a human donor with alopecia areata. The chain links TRBV5-6 to TRBJ1-5; D not certain. The source material was CD4+ T cells sorted from blood, sampled at week 44, from a patient treated with tofacitinib. In DNA form, the CDR3 reads TGTGCCAGCAGCTCTAACACCCGCTCTCAGCCCCAGCATTTT. Protein product: CASSSNTRSQPQHF.